These 11 T cell receptor beta chains share one sample of origin, sequenced in a study of T cell responses to AZD1222 COVID-19 vaccine. Generated by immunoSEQ multiplex PCR, the TCRdb table keeps only in-frame clones and is missing some. This table has about 100,000 clones, 88% appearing once. Sequencing was performed on peripheral blood, taken on day 0 of AZD1222 vaccination. The receptors derive from an adult in good health.

The gene calls are TRBV28 and TRBJ2-3; D may be TRBD1 (6 bases). Trimming took 6 bases from V and 6 from J, leaving 19 bases between them. CDR1 MDHEN and CDR2 SYDVKM come from the germline V gene. The CDR3 extends over 15 amino acids. CDR3 amino acids: CASRGTTARTDTQYF. CDR3 sequence (DNA): TGTGCCAGCAGGGGGACAACCGCCCGTACGGATACGCAGTATTTT.

The CDR3 region has the DNA TGTGCCAGCACCTGGGGGCCCCACTATGGCTACACCTTC. Its translation: CASTWGPHYGYTF. The chain has TRBV12-3 or TRBV12-4 and TRBJ1-2, with D perhaps matching TRBD1 (6 bases). This CDR3 has 13 amino acids. V lost 7 bases and J lost 3, with 12 bases in between.

This chain uses TRBV7-9 with TRBJ1-2, with D unclear. This CDR3 contains 10 residues. The germline V gene encodes CDR1 SEHNR and CDR2 FQNEAQ (reference sequence). The V and J ends lost 5 bases and 8 bases respectively, with 6 bases between them. The CDR3 region is CASSREGYTF. CDR3 bases: TGTGCCAGCAGCAGGGAAGGCTACACCTTC.

The CDR3 loop reads CASSQASGTGDSPLHF. CDR3 nucleotides: TGCGCCAGCAGCCAAGCTTCCGGGACAGGGGATTCACCCCTCCACTTT. V gene TRBV4-1 combines with J gene TRBJ1-6, with TRBD1 matching over 10 bases. The CDR3 has 16 residues. The junction had 5 bases not matched to a gene; V was cut back by 1 base and J by 8 bases. CDR1 is MGHRA and CDR2 is YSYEKL in the germline V gene.

The rearrangement uses TRBV29-1 and TRBJ2-3; D not certain. Germline V gene lookup returns CDR1 SQVTM and CDR2 ANQGSEA. This CDR3 is 13 amino acids long. Trimming stripped 8 bases from V and 1 base from J, with 13 bases between. In DNA, the CDR3 is TGCAGCCCCCGGCTTAGGGGCACAGATACGCAGTATTTT. Translation: CSPRLRGTDTQYF.

The count of this clone is one. This chain links TRBV6-2 or TRBV6-3 with TRBJ2-7, with 13 bases lining up with TRBD2. This CDR3 comprises 14 residues. Unmatched junction bases numbered 2, after V lost 5 bases and J lost 4 bases. CDR1 MNHEY and CDR2 SVGEGT come from the germline V gene. The chain's CDR3 is CASSRLAGGYEQYF. Here the CDR3 DNA reads TGTGCCAGCAGTCGACTAGCGGGGGGATACGAGCAGTACTTC.

The chain is built from TRBV10-3 and TRBJ1-6; D call uncertain. Germline loops: CDR1 ENHRY, CDR2 SYGVKD. The V and J ends lost 4 bases and 5 bases respectively, with 9 bases between them. This CDR3 comprises 14 residues. The CDR3 DNA reads TGTGCCATCAGTGCGGGGAGAGATAATTCACCCCTCCACTTT. It codes for CAISAGRDNSPLHF.

V usage is TRBV10-3 and J usage is TRBJ2-1, with TRBD2 identical over 7 bases. The CDR3 sequence is 13 residues long. V shed 7 bases and J 4 bases; nucleotides not matched to a gene: 4. Germline-derived CDR1 and CDR2 are ENHRY and SYGVKD. For the CDR3, the DNA is TGTGCCATCACCAGCGGGGCGTACAATGAGCAGTTCTTC. This translates into CAITSGAYNEQFF.

The chain uses TRBV18 and TRBJ1-5; 7 nucleotides match TRBD1. The V and J ends lost 5 bases and 3 bases, in that order; junction bases with no gene match: 10. This CDR3 is 16 amino acids long. In germline, CDR1 is KGHSH, CDR2 LQKENI. The DNA for the CDR3 is TGTGCCAGCTCAACGACGACAGGGAAAATCAATCAGCCCCAGCATTTT. Its protein is CASSTTTGKINQPQHF. The entire variable domain, with the rest obtained from reference TRBV18 and TRBJ1-5, is as follows: NAGVMQNPRHLVRRRGQEARLRCSPMKGHSHVYWYRQLPEEGLKFMVYLQKENIIDESGMPKERFSAEFPKEGPSILRIQQVVRGDSAAYFCASSTTTGKINQPQHFGDGTRLSIL.

V gene TRBV15 combines with J gene TRBJ2-1; D is ambiguous. The germline CDR1 and CDR2 sequences are LNHNV and YYDKDF (reference sequence). V lost 0 bases to trimming and J lost 1 base, with 10 bases between them. This CDR3 region has 16 residues. The CDR3 nucleotides are TGTGCCACCAGCAGAGATCTAAGGGTTTCCTACAATGAGCAGTTCTTC. Translating it yields CATSRDLRVSYNEQFF.

The V call is TRBV7-3, the J call TRBJ2-2; weak D call: TRBD2 (6 bases). This CDR3 has 16 residues. CDR1 and CDR2 (germline): SGHTA, FQGTGA. Trimming left V 0 bases short and J 4 bases short, with 12 bases between. The CDR3 spells CASSLTSGDGTGELFF. CDR3 sequence (DNA): TGTGCCAGCAGCTTAACTAGCGGCGATGGCACCGGGGAGCTGTTTTTT.